What follows is one T cell receptor (beta chain) and its context. Its antigen remains unidentified. The sample carries other DNA sequences with the same CDR3. A split of CD4+ cells into CD45RA+ naive and CD45RA-negative memory subsets was performed. DNA at around 190 ng, tens of thousands of T cell genomes, went into sorted-subset replicate PCRs. Using immunoSEQ multiplex PCR, the repertoire was profiled, and TCRdb retains in-frame clones only, with some absent. The table includes over a million clones, around 74% detected once. These data are taken from a study of shared clonotypes between healthy human individuals. Overall study findings and caveats: In the sorted subsets, rarefaction showed sequencing was incomplete despite large depth.

CDR3 length: 12 amino acids. CDR1 is SGHTA and CDR2 is FQGNSA in the germline V gene. The germline V and J ends were trimmed by 3 bases and 4 bases, with 6 bases remaining between them. The source is a man aged 18-30 years in good health. The chain couples TRBV7-2 to TRBJ1-1; weak D call: TRBD1 (5 bases). What was sequenced was memory CD4+ T cells sorted from blood. Subset given: CD45RA-negative fraction. CDR3 sequence reads: CASSLRGTEAFF. CDR3 DNA: TGTGCCAGCAGCTTGAGGGGCACTGAAGCTTTCTTT.